A selection of T cell receptor beta chains follows, all from one sample in a study of T cells in pancreatic ductal adenocarcinoma. Sequencing used immunoSEQ multiplex PCR; TCRdb keeps in-frame clones, though not all of them. Of about 30,000 clones in the sample, over 85% were seen once. Sequenced sample: PBMCs. The receptors come from a human donor with pancreatic ductal adenocarcinoma. Each CDR3 is given with its conserved first and last residue. D genes are given only for firm matches. Not all rows give a size; the values are once, few, many and, for expanded clones, a class.

v_gene	d_gene	abundance	j_gene	len	CDR3nt	CDR3aa
TRBV5-1	TRBD2	.	TRBJ2-1	16	TGCGCCAGCAGCCCGATAGCGGGAAGGTCATACAATGAGCAGTTCTTC	CASSPIAGRSYNEQFF
TRBV7-7	TRBD2	once	TRBJ2-1	15	TGTGCTAGCAGCTTTGGACTAGCGGCCTACAATGAGCAGTTCTTC	CASSFGLAAYNEQFF
TRBV4-2	TRBD2	.	TRBJ2-1	15	TGTGCCAGCAGCCAAGAGTTAGCGGGAGGGCTTGAGCAGTTCTTC	CASSQELAGGLEQFF
TRBV5-1	.	.	TRBJ2-7	13	TGCGCCAGCAGTCGGTTCCAGGGCTACGAGCAGTACTTC	CASSRFQGYEQYF
TRBV10-1	.	.	TRBJ1-4	11	TGCGCCAGCAGTGAACGCGAAAAACTGTTTTTT	CASSEREKLFF
TRBV7-2	.	once	TRBJ2-5	14	TGTGCCAGCAGGGACTCTAGCGACCAAGAGACCCAGTACTTC	CASRDSSDQETQYF
TRBV6-1	.	.	TRBJ2-7	16	TGTGCCAGCAGTGATAGGCTAGCACCACATTTCGACGAGCAGTACTTC	CASSDRLAPHFDEQYF
TRBV28	.	few	TRBJ2-7	12	TGTGCCAGCAGTTTTAGGGTCGTCGAGCAGTACTTC	CASSFRVVEQYF
TRBV7-9	.	.	TRBJ2-3	15	TGTGCCAGCAGCGGAGGGGCGGGATCGACAGATACGCAGTATTTT	CASSGGAGSTDTQYF
TRBV28	.	.	TRBJ1-3	15	TGTGCCAGCAGTCCCCGACTGAACTCTGGAAACACCATATATTTT	CASSPRLNSGNTIYF
TRBV30	.	.	TRBJ2-1	16	TGTGCCTGGAGAGGGATAGGCCCCGGCCCCTACAATGAGCAGTTCTTC	CAWRGIGPGPYNEQFF
TRBV4-1	.	once	TRBJ1-4	12	TGCGCCAGCAGCCACTCAGGGCAGAGACTGTTTTTT	CASSHSGQRLFF
TRBV14	.	.	TRBJ2-1	14	TGTGCCAGCAGCCTGGGGGGCGGCTACAATGAGCAGTTCTTC	CASSLGGGYNEQFF
TRBV6-6	TRBD2	.	TRBJ2-7	14	TGTGCCAGCAGTTCCGGGACTAGCGTCCACGAGCAGTACTTC	CASSSGTSVHEQYF
TRBV27	.	few	TRBJ1-5	14	TGTGCCAGCAGTTTAGAGGGTAGGGGTCAGCCCCAGCATTTT	CASSLEGRGQPQHF
TRBV6-6	.	.	TRBJ2-5	13	TGTGCCAGCAGTTACGGCCAGAAAGAGACCCAGTACTTC	CASSYGQKETQYF
TRBV19	.	.	TRBJ1-3	15	TGTGCCAGTAGTCCACAGCGCCTTTCTGGAAACACCATATATTTT	CASSPQRLSGNTIYF
TRBV7-2	.	.	TRBJ2-6	14	TGTGCCAGCAGCTCAAGCTCTGGGGCCAACGTCCTGACTTTC	CASSSSSGANVLTF
TRBV29-1	.	.	TRBJ2-7	17	TGCAGCGTTGAAGACCCCTCCGAGGACAGTACCCGCTACGAGCAGTACTTC	CSVEDPSEDSTRYEQYF
TRBV7-9	.	.	TRBJ2-5	13	TGTGCCAGCAGCTCCACGGCACAAGAGACCCAGTACTTC	CASSSTAQETQYF
TRBV4-2	TRBD2	.	TRBJ2-3	14	TGTGCCACCTCGCTAGCGGGAGTGAGAGATACGCAGTATTTT	CATSLAGVRDTQYF
TRBV9	TRBD1	.	TRBJ1-3	15	TGTGCCAGCAGCCCATCCCGGGACAGCGTAAACACCATATATTTT	CASSPSRDSVNTIYF
TRBV28	.	once	TRBJ1-1	14	TGTGCCAGCACCCCTAGGGGAGGGGGCACTGAAGCTTTCTTT	CASTPRGGGTEAFF
TRBV6-5	TRBD1	.	TRBJ1-1	15	TGTGCCAGCAGTTACGGGACAGGGGGTACTGCTGAAGCTTTCTTT	CASSYGTGGTAEAFF
TRBV7-6	.	.	TRBJ1-1	13	TGTGCCAGCAGCTTAGAATATAACACTGAAGCTTTCTTT	CASSLEYNTEAFF
TRBV19	TRBD1	.	TRBJ1-2	16	TGTGCCAGTAGTATGGGGACAGGGCGAGTTAACTATGGCTACACCTTC	CASSMGTGRVNYGYTF
TRBV29-1	.	.	TRBJ2-3	14	TGCAGCGTTGCGCTCGGGACTAGCACAGATACGCAGTATTTT	CSVALGTSTDTQYF
TRBV5-1	.	.	TRBJ2-1	13	TGCGCCAGCAGCTTGGACGGGACCAATGAGCAGTTCTTC	CASSLDGTNEQFF
TRBV6-5	.	.	TRBJ1-2	14	TGTGCCAGCAGTTATCTACGGCGCGGCTATGGCTACACCTTC	CASSYLRRGYGYTF
TRBV7-9	.	.	TRBJ1-2	15	TGTGCCAGCAGCCCAGTAGCACTCCCGGGAGATGGCTACACCTTC	CASSPVALPGDGYTF
TRBV5-5	TRBD1	.	TRBJ2-4	15	TGTGCCAGCAGCCGGGGACAGGCGGCCGAAAACATTCAGTACTTC	CASSRGQAAENIQYF
TRBV5-4	.	.	TRBJ1-2	12	TGTGCCAGCAGCTTGGACAGCTATGGCTACACCTTC	CASSLDSYGYTF
TRBV6-1	TRBD1	.	TRBJ1-4	15	TGTGCCAGCAGTGAAGCTGGGACAGGGGTGGAAAAACTGTTTTTT	CASSEAGTGVEKLFF
TRBV5-1	.	once	TRBJ2-1	16	TGCGCCAGCAGCCCGGGACGACAGAGCTCCTACAATGAGCAGTTCTTC	CASSPGRQSSYNEQFF
TRBV5-4	TRBD2	.	TRBJ2-7	17	TGTGCCAGCAGCCAAGAAAAGACTAGCGGGACCTTCTACGAGCAGTACTTC	CASSQEKTSGTFYEQYF
TRBV19	TRBD2	.	TRBJ2-5	17	TGTGCCAGTAGTCGTCCTGAGCGGGAGCACAATAAAGAGACCCAGTACTTC	CASSRPEREHNKETQYF
TRBV11-3	.	.	TRBJ2-7	15	TGTGCCAGCAGCCGGGTGGGGGGAGCCGGAGCAAGGCAGTACTTC	CASSRVGGAGARQYF
TRBV4-2	.	.	TRBJ1-5	15	TGTGCCAGCAGCCAAGTGGGGGAATATAGTCAGCCCCAGCATTTT	CASSQVGEYSQPQHF
TRBV19	.	.	TRBJ1-3	14	TGTGCCAGTAAGACAGACGAAATTGGAAACACCATATATTTT	CASKTDEIGNTIYF
TRBV11-2	TRBD2	once	TRBJ2-7	16	TGTGCCAGCAGCTTAGAGGGCGGACTAGCGGCTTACGAGCAGTACTTC	CASSLEGGLAAYEQYF
TRBV27	.	.	TRBJ1-5	11	TGTGCCAGCAGCGAGGATCAGCCCCAGCATTTT	CASSEDQPQHF
TRBV5-6	.	few	TRBJ1-4	15	TGTGCCAGCAGCTTCAGGGGCGGTGGTGTTGAAAAACTGTTTTTT	CASSFRGGGVEKLFF